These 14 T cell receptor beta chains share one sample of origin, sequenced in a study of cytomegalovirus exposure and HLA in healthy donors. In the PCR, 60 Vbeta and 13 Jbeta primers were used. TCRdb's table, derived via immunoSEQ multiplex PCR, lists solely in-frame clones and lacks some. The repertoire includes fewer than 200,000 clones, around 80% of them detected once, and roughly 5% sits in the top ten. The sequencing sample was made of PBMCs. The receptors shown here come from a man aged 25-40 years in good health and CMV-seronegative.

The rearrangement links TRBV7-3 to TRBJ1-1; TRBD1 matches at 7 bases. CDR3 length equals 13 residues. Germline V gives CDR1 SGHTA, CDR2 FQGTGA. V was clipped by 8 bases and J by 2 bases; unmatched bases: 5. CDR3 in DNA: TGTGCCAGCCGCTACAGGGGTAACACTGAAGCTTTCTTT. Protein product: CASRYRGNTEAFF.

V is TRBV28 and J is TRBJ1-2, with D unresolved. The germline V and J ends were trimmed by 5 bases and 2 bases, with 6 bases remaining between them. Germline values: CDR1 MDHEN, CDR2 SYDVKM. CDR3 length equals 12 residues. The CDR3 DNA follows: TGTGCCAGCAGTCGAGGGAACTATGGCTACACCTTC. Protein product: CASSRGNYGYTF.

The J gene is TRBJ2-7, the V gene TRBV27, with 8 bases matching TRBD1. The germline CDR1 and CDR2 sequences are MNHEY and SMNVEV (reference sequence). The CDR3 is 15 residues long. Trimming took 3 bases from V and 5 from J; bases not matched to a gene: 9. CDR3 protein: CASSLISRGRNEQYF. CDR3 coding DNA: TGTGCCAGCAGTTTGATCAGCAGGGGGCGAAACGAGCAGTACTTC.

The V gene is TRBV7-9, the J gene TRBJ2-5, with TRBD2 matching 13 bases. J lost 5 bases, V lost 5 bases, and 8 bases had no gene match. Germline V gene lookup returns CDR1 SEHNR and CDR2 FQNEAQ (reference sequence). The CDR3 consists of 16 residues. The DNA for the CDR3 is TGTGCCAGCAGCATCGGACTAGCGGGAGTTTCGGAGACCCAGTACTTC. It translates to CASSIGLAGVSETQYF.

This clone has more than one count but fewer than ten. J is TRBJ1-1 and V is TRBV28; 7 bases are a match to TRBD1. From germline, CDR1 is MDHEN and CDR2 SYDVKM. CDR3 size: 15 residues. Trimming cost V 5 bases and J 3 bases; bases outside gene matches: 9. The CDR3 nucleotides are TGTGCCAGCAGTGCCTTGACAGGGTTGGACACTGAAGCTTTCTTT. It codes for CASSALTGLDTEAFF.

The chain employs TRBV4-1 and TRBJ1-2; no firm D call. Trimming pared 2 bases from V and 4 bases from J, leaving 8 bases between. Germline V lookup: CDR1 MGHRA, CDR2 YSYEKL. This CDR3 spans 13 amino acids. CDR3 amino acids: CASSQTGFYGYTF. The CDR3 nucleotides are TGCGCCAGCAGCCAAACGGGATTCTATGGCTACACCTTC.

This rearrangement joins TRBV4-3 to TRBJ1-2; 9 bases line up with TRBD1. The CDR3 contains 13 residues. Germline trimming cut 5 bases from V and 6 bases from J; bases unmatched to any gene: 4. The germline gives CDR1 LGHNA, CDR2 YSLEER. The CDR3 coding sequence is TGCGCCAGCAGCACTAGGACAGGGGATGGCTACACCTTC. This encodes CASSTRTGDGYTF.

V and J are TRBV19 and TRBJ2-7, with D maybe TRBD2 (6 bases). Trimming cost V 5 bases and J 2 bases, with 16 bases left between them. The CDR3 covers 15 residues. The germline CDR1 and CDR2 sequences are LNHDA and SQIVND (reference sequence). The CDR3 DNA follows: TGTGCCAGTAGTTCGGGGACTCTAAACCCCTACGAGCAGTACTTC. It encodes CASSSGTLNPYEQYF.

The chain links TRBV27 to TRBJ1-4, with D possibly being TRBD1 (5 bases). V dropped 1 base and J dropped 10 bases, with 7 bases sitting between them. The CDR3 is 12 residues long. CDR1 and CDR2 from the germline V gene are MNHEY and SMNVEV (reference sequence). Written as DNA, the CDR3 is TGTGCCAGCAGTTTATTGGGGGGAAAACTGTTTTTT. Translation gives CASSLLGGKLFF. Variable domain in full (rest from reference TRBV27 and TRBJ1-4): EAQVTQNPRYLITVTGKKLTVTCSQNMNHEYMSWYRQDPGLGLRQIYYSMNVEVTDKGDVPEGYKVSRKEKRNFPLILESPSPNQTSLYFCASSLLGGKLFFGSGTQLSVL.

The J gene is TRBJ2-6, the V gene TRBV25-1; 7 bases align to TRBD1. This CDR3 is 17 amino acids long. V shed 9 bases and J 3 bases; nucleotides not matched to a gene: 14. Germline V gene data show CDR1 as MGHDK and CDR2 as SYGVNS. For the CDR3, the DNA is TGTGCCAGGACGAAGGGGGCGCCAAAAGATGGGGCCAACGTCCTGACTTTC. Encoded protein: CARTKGAPKDGANVLTF.

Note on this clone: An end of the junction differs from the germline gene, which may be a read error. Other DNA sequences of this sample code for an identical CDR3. The CDR3 loop reads CASSLASPDTQYF. CDR3 bases: TGTGCCAGTAGCTTAGCGAGCCCAGATACGCAGTATTTT. This chain connects TRBV7-9 to TRBJ2-3; D perhaps matches TRBD2 (5 bases). Per germline, CDR1 SEHNR and CDR2 FQNEAQ (reference sequence). The CDR3 loop spans 13 amino acids.

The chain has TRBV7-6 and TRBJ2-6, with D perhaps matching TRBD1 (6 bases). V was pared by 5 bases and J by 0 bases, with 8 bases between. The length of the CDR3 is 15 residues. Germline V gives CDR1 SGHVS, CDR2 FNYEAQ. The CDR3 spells CASSARGSGANVLTF. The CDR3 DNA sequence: TGTGCCAGCAGCGCCAGGGGCTCTGGGGCCAACGTCCTGACTTTC.

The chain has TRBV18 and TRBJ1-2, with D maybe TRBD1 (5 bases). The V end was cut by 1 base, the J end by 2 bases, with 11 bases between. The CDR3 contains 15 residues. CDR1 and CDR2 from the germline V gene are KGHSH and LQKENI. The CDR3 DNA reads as TGTGCCAGCTCACCACGCGGGGGGAACAACTATGGCTACACCTTC. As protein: CASSPRGGNNYGYTF.

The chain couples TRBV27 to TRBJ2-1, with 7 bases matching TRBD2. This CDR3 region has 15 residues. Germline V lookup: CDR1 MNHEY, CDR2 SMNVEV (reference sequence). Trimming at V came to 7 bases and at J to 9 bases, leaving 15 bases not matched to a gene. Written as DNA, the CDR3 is TGTGCCAGCAAGTTCGGCGGGAGAGGGGCGGGTGAGCAGTTCTTC. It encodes CASKFGGRGAGEQFF.